The 17 T cell receptor beta chains below come from one sample, sequenced in a study of blood T cells in healthy people across ages. A second PCR of roughly 6 to 12 cycles used a sample-barcoded 5' primer and a J-beta primer mix. Each CDR3 protein is one row after TCRdb ran MiXCR on the 5' RACE reads. The sample holds about 930,000 distinct CDR3 sequences; almost 30% are singletons and the top ten take roughly 10%. In addition, the sample was reused for a study of T cells of mothers and their children.

Sequencing was performed on blood. Source of these receptors: a woman between 35 and 50 years old in good health.

The chain has TRBV6-6 and TRBJ2-7, with a weak D call TRBD1 (5 bases). Germline V CDR1 and CDR2: MNHNY, SVGAGI (reference sequence). The CDR3 runs 14 residues. Trimming pared 0 bases from V and 7 bases from J, leaving 13 bases between. The CDR3 sequence: CASSYSRVYNEQYF. The CDR3 bases are TGTGCCAGCAGTTACTCCAGGGTCTACAATGAGCAGTACTTC.

With respect to this clonotype: A much more abundant neighbour one base away suggests this may be a read error. The CDR3 here is CASRAPGQGFNEQYF. The CDR3 DNA reads as TGTGCCAGCCGCGCTCCGGGACAGGGGTTCAATGAGCAGTACTTC. This chain connects TRBV2 to TRBJ2-7; 10 nucleotides line up with TRBD1. V lost 8 bases, J lost 7 bases, and 14 bases stayed unmatched. Germline lookup yields CDR1 SNHLY and CDR2 FYNNEI. The CDR3 is made up of 15 amino acids.

A note on this clonotype: A read error may explain this, as a much larger clone is one base away. The chain carries TRBV27 and TRBJ2-5; unclear D gene. The J call may be incorrect, as the DNA end agrees better with TRBJ2-7. Germline V CDR1 and CDR2: MNHEY, SMNVEV (reference sequence). CDR3 length equals 13 residues. This CDR3 reads CASSSINPYEQYF. CDR3 DNA: TGTGCCAGCAGTTCAATAAACCCCTACGAGCAGTACTTC.

This clonotype was counted only a few times. The gene calls are TRBV5-1 and TRBJ2-7; TRBD1 matches at 10 bases. V shed 4 bases, J shed 2 bases, and the junction held 6 bases outside the gene matches. This CDR3 region has 15 residues. Germline CDR1 is SGHRS and CDR2 is YFSETQ. This CDR3 reads CASSGGTGEAYEQYF. The CDR3 nucleotides read TGCGCCAGCAGCGGGGGGACAGGGGAGGCCTACGAGCAGTACTTC.

The genes are TRBV5-1 and TRBJ2-1, with D possibly being TRBD1 or TRBD2 (6 bases each). V was clipped by 1 base and J by 10 bases, with 15 bases between them. Germline CDR1 reads SGHRS; CDR2 reads YFSETQ. The CDR3 length is 14 residues. The chain's CDR3 is CASSLRLGGQEQFF. CDR3 DNA: TGCGCCAGCAGCTTGCGACTAGGGGGTCAGGAGCAGTTCTTC.

This clonotype was counted many times. This sequence joins TRBV20-1 and TRBJ2-5; TRBD1 aligns across 9 bases. Germline CDR1 reads DFQATT; CDR2 reads SNEGSKA (reference sequence). The CDR3 is 14 residues long. CDR3 region: CLTGQGKFQETQYF. In DNA, the CDR3 is TGCCTCACGGGACAGGGAAAATTCCAAGAGACCCAGTACTTC.

The chain joins TRBV28 to TRBJ1-2; D is uncertain. The CDR3 totals 14 residues. V was clipped by 7 bases and J by 0 bases, with 12 bases between them. Germline V gene lookup returns CDR1 MDHEN and CDR2 SYDVKM. In DNA, the CDR3 is TGTGCCAGCAATAGGGCGGGGACTAACTATGGCTACACCTTC. It encodes CASNRAGTNYGYTF.

This clonotype has just a few counts. In DNA form, the CDR3 reads TGCAGTACCGACGGGGGTACCTCCTACGAGCAGTACTTC. It yields the protein CSTDGGTSYEQYF. The V gene is TRBV20-1, the J gene TRBJ2-7; a possible D gene is TRBD2 (6 bases). Between the trimmed V and J ends, which lost 8 bases and 0 bases, there was a span of 14 bases. Germline CDR1 and CDR2: DFQATT and SNEGSKA (reference sequence). The CDR3 is 13 residues long.

Notes on this clonotype: A much larger clone differs from this one at a single base, so this may be a read error. V usage is TRBV7-2 and J usage is TRBJ2-5; weak D call: TRBD2 (7 bases). V gave up 5 bases and J gave up 5 bases, with 12 bases separating them. Germline values: CDR1 SGHTA, CDR2 FQGNSA. The length of the CDR3 is 13 residues. DNA for the CDR3: TGTGCCAGCAGCCTCGGGGGGCACGAGACCCAGTACTTC. As protein: CASSLGGHETQYF.

The sample holds many counts of this clonotype. V gene TRBV28 combines with J gene TRBJ2-7, with TRBD1 matching over 7 bases. V dropped 2 bases and J dropped 4; count of bases not matched to a gene: 11. From germline, CDR1 is MDHEN and CDR2 SYDVKM. The CDR3 is made up of 16 amino acids. The CDR3 loop reads CASSLPQRQGVYEQYF. As DNA, the CDR3 is TGTGCCAGCAGTTTACCTCAACGACAGGGCGTATACGAGCAGTACTTC.

This clonotype showed up many times. CDR3 coding DNA: TGCGCCAGCAGCCACCGATTAGCCGGGACTAGCGGGGGCTACAATGAGCAGTTCTTC. It codes for CASSHRLAGTSGGYNEQFF. The chain carries TRBV4-3 and TRBJ2-1, with 14 bases lining up with TRBD2. Germline V CDR1 and CDR2: LGHNA, YSLEER. Trimming cost V 3 bases and J 3 bases; bases outside gene matches: 10. The CDR3 covers 19 residues.

This rearrangement joins TRBV9 to TRBJ2-7; D gene uncertain. V was trimmed by 0 bases and J by 5 bases, leaving 18 bases between them. This CDR3 contains 16 residues. Germline loops: CDR1 SGDLS, CDR2 YYNGEE. CDR3 amino acids: CASSVAAGHKVNEQYF. The CDR3 nucleotides are TGTGCCAGCAGCGTAGCCGCCGGTCATAAGGTGAACGAGCAGTACTTC.

This clonotype appeared once. This may be a read error, as it is one base from a much larger clone. The gene calls are TRBV12-3 or TRBV12-4 and TRBJ2-7; D assignment may be TRBD1 or TRBD2 (5 bases each). The length of the CDR3 is 14 residues. CDR3 sequence: CTSSFPGRTYEQYF. CDR3 coding DNA: TGTACCAGCAGTTTTCCGGGGCGAACCTACGAGCAGTACTTC.

Comments on this clonotype: Compared with germline, one end of the junction differs, possibly owing to a read error. This chain's CDR3 is CAGSYRDAAYEQYF. The CDR3 nucleotides are TGTGCCGGCAGCTACCGGGACGCCGCCTACGAGCAGTACTTC. The J gene is TRBJ2-7, the V gene TRBV5-4, with D perhaps assigned TRBD1 or TRBD2 (5 bases each). The length of the CDR3 is 14 residues. Germline CDR1 reads SGHNT; CDR2 reads YYREEE (reference sequence).

For this clonotype: The junction differs from germline at one of its ends, possibly a read error. V gene TRBV4-3 combines with J gene TRBJ2-1; TRBD2 agrees at 8 bases. Germline V lookup: CDR1 LGHNA, CDR2 YSLEER. The CDR3 has 18 residues. The CDR3 DNA reads as TGCGCCGGCAGCCAAGATCCCCCAACTAGCGGAGCCATTAATGAGCAGTTCTTC. It translates to CAGSQDPPTSGAINEQFF.

This clonotype showed up just a few times. The chain couples TRBV7-9 to TRBJ2-1; 11 nucleotides match TRBD2. J was trimmed by 6 bases and V by 4 bases; bases with no gene match: 5. The CDR3 contains 15 residues. Per the germline V gene, CDR1 is SEHNR and CDR2 is FQNEAQ (reference sequence). The CDR3 nucleotides are TGTGCCAGCAGCTCCGGGACTAGCGGCCTCAATGAGCAGTTCTTC. Translation gives CASSSGTSGLNEQFF.

This clonotype was seen a few times. As DNA, the CDR3 is TGTGCCAGCAGTTTAGAGTTCGGGGCCGCCTACGAGCAGTACTTC. Translated, it gives CASSLEFGAAYEQYF. The chain carries TRBV12-3 or TRBV12-4 and TRBJ2-7; D is possibly TRBD1 or TRBD2 (5 bases each). V was clipped by 1 base and J by 2 bases, with 12 bases between them. The CDR3 consists of 15 residues.